The 8 T cell receptor beta chains below all came from one sample that was sequenced in a study of glioma-infiltrating T cells. Using RNA template, CDR3s of TCR alpha and beta were amplified with iRepertoire arm-PCR. TCRdb itself ran the multiplex PCR reads through MiXCR, one entry per CDR3 protein. The table shows approximately 400,000 distinct CDR3 sequences, with roughly 41% occurring only once. Sample: glioma tissue, nonneoplastic brain tissue, or PBMCs (not recorded which). The source is a human donor with low-grade glioma or glioblastoma, undergoing nonglioma brain surgery, or in good health (not recorded which).

This clonotype turned up a few times. CDR3 coding DNA: TGTGCCAGCAGCCAAGAGGGTGGCGAGTACAATGAGCAGTTCTTC. Amino acid sequence: CASSQEGGEYNEQFF. The chain is built from TRBV4-2 and TRBJ2-1; no firm D call. CDR1 is LGHNA and CDR2 is YNFKEQ in the germline V gene. This CDR3 is built from 15 residues. Trimming left V 0 bases short and J 4 bases short, with 10 bases between.

J is TRBJ2-7 and V is TRBV6-1; no clear D. This CDR3 is 15 amino acids long. Trimming left V 8 bases short and J 5 bases short, with 22 bases between. Germline CDR1 reads MNHNS; CDR2 reads SASEGT. The CDR3 nucleotides read TGTGCCAGCGCAAGCCACACAGTGTCCTACAACGAGCAGTACTTC. Amino acid sequence: CASASHTVSYNEQYF.

This clonotype was observed a few times. V is TRBV7-2 and J is TRBJ2-2; D call uncertain. The length of the CDR3 is 14 residues. Germline CDR1 is SGHTA and CDR2 is FQGNSA. V dropped 2 bases and J dropped 7 bases, with 11 bases sitting between them. This chain's CDR3 is CASSLRPSLGELFF. CDR3 nucleotide sequence: TGTGCCAGCAGCTTAAGGCCTTCCCTCGGGGAGCTGTTTTTT.

This rearrangement joins TRBV2 to TRBJ2-7; TRBD1 matches 10 bases. In germline, CDR1 is SNHLY, CDR2 FYNNEI. Trimming at V came to 6 bases and at J to 4 bases, leaving 6 bases not matched to a gene. The CDR3 loop spans 14 amino acids. The CDR3 is CASRPRDRGYEQYF. The CDR3 DNA reads TGTGCCAGCAGACCCCGGGACAGGGGTTACGAGCAGTACTTC.

The table lists this clonotype with many counts. The chain carries TRBV28 and TRBJ1-3; D gene ambiguous. Germline V gene lookup returns CDR1 MDHEN and CDR2 SYDVKM. CDR3 length: 14 amino acids. The V end lost 7 bases, the J end lost 0 bases, and 10 bases lay between the germline ends. CDR3 DNA: TGTGCCAGCAACTCACCCACCTCTGGAAACACCATATATTTT. Encoded protein: CASNSPTSGNTIYF.

A remark on this clonotype: A junction boundary mismatches the germline segment, possibly from a read error. This rearrangement joins TRBV18 to TRBJ2-1; 8 bases match TRBD2. The CDR3 contains 15 residues. Germline CDR1 KGHSH, CDR2 LQKENI. The DNA for the CDR3 is TGTGCCAGCTCTCTCCCGGGGGGGGGAGTCGATGAGCAGTCCTTC. Protein: CASSLPGGGVDEQSF.

With regard to this clonotype: One junction end disagrees with the germline gene, perhaps due to a read error. The chain combines TRBV15 with TRBJ1-1, with TRBD1 matching over 9 bases. The CDR3 is 20 residues long. Germline assignment: CDR1 LNHNV and CDR2 YYDKDF (reference sequence). The CDR3, as DNA: TGTGCCACCGGCAGGACACTTACTCCGGGACAGGGAATCCTGAACACTGAAGCTTTCTTT. Its translation is CATGRTLTPGQGILNTEAFF.

Many counts were recorded for this clonotype. This rearrangement joins TRBV6-2 or TRBV6-3 to TRBJ2-1; D perhaps matches TRBD2 (5 bases). The CDR3 sequence is 13 residues long. Germline CDR1 MNHEY, CDR2 SVGEGT. V shed 2 bases and J shed 8 bases, with 10 bases lying between them. The CDR3 spells CASSYGGADEQFF. CDR3 coding DNA: TGTGCCAGCAGTTACGGCGGAGCGGATGAGCAGTTCTTC.